This T cell receptor (beta chain) was captured in a study of cytomegalovirus exposure and HLA in healthy donors. Across the study: As an earlier analysis found, around 200 million T cells yielded some 120 million unique TCR beta sequences.

Germline lookup yields CDR1 MNHNS and CDR2 SASEGT. The CDR3 loop spans 14 amino acids. V lost 2 bases, J lost 6 bases, and 5 bases stayed unmatched. Primers included in the PCR were 60 Vbeta and 13 Jbeta primers. TCRdb's table, derived via immunoSEQ multiplex PCR, lists solely in-frame clones and lacks some. This sample has under 200,000 clones, with less than 90% found just once. This sequence was found in a man aged 25 to 45 in good health and CMV-seronegative. Sequencing used PBMCs. The chain uses TRBV6-1 and TRBJ2-7; 9 bases are a match to TRBD2. CDR3 amino acids: CASSERREGGEQYF. As DNA, the CDR3 is TGTGCCAGCAGTGAACGGCGGGAGGGCGGCGAGCAGTACTTC.